This is a list of T cell receptor beta chains from one sample in a study of CD8+ T cells in alopecia areata. TCRdb's copy holds only in-frame clones and misses some; the assay was immunoSEQ multiplex PCR. The table records 110,000 to 150,000 clones, roughly 52% of them present only once. Source: CD8+ T cells sorted from blood, taken at week 4, from a patient treated with tofacitinib. The source of these receptors is a human donor with alopecia areata. CDR3s include the opening cysteine and the closing phenylalanine or tryptophan. A D gene is named only where the DNA matches it firmly. The size field is filled for only some rows; it gives once, few, many or a size class.

TGTGCCTGGAGTATCCTAGCGGAGAGCACAGATACGCAGTATTTT CAWSILAESTDTQYF 15 TRBJ2-3 TRBV30 TRBD2 few
TGTGCTAGTGGTCCAAGCCCCTCTAGCGGGGGGGGTAACGAGCAGTACTTC CASGPSPSSGGGNEQYF 17 TRBJ2-7 TRBV12-5 TRBD2 -
TGTGCCAGCAGCCCCACCTTCGTCAGGGATGCTGGAAACACCATATATTTT CASSPTFVRDAGNTIYF 17 TRBJ1-3 TRBV14 - many
TGTGCCAGCAGCGTAGCTCGAGACCGGGCGCAATTTGAAAAACTGTTTTTT CASSVARDRAQFEKLFF 17 TRBJ1-4 TRBV9 - -
TGTGCCAGCAGTGTCCGGGACGGATCCTACGAGCAGTACTTC CASSVRDGSYEQYF 14 TRBJ2-7 TRBV2 - -
TGTGCCAGCAGCGGGAACAGGGACGACCCTTCCTACGAGCAGTACTTC CASSGNRDDPSYEQYF 16 TRBJ2-7 TRBV9 - few
TGTGCCAGCAGCTTATTCGGGCGGAACCAAGAGACCCAGTACTTC CASSLFGRNQETQYF 15 TRBJ2-5 TRBV13 - once
TGTGCCAGCAGTTCGACTAACACCTACGAGCAGTACTTC CASSSTNTYEQYF 13 TRBJ2-7 TRBV27 - -
TGTGCCTGGAGTCCCAACAGGGGGTTGAGCTCCTACGAGCAGTACTTC CAWSPNRGLSSYEQYF 16 TRBJ2-7 TRBV30 TRBD1 -
TGCGCCAGCAGTGTAACCGCTGCCGGGGAGCTGTTTTTT CASSVTAAGELFF 13 TRBJ2-2 TRBV10-1 - -
TGTGCCAGCAGCTTCGGACCCAGCAATGAGCAGTTCTTC CASSFGPSNEQFF 13 TRBJ2-1 TRBV7-8 - -
TGCAGCGTCTTAGGGGGGACCGGGGAGCTGTTTTTT CSVLGGTGELFF 12 TRBJ2-2 TRBV29-1 - few
TGTGCCAGCAGTGAAGAGGAGGGGATTCCTTCACCCCTCCACTTT CASSEEEGIPSPLHF 15 TRBJ1-6 TRBV6-1 - -
TGTGCCAGCAGTTGGACAGGTGGGGATCAGCCCCAGCATTTT CASSWTGGDQPQHF 14 TRBJ1-5 TRBV27 TRBD1 -
TGTGCCTGGAGTATGTACAGAATGAACACTGAAGCTTTCTTT CAWSMYRMNTEAFF 14 TRBJ1-1 TRBV30 - -
TGTGCCAGCAGCCCGACTAGAACCGACTACGAGCAGTACTTC CASSPTRTDYEQYF 14 TRBJ2-7 TRBV9 - few
TGTGCCAGTAGTACCGACGCCAACGAGCAGTACTTC CASSTDANEQYF 12 TRBJ2-7 TRBV19 - -
TGTGCCAGCAGCTACCGACTAGCGGGGGAAGAGACCCAGTACTTC CASSYRLAGEETQYF 15 TRBJ2-5 TRBV7-2 TRBD2 -
TGTGCCAGCAGCCAAACAGGGTACGAGCAGTACTTC CASSQTGYEQYF 12 TRBJ2-7 TRBV16 - -
TGTGCCAGTAGTATAGATGAGGAGTATTCAAGTGGCTACACCTTC CASSIDEEYSSGYTF 15 TRBJ1-2 TRBV19 - few
TGTGCCAGCAGTTGGACTAGCGGGGAAGGCACCGGGGAGCTGTTTTTT CASSWTSGEGTGELFF 16 TRBJ2-2 TRBV6-5 TRBD2 -
TGTGCCAGCAGCTTGATCAGGGACAGTGAAGCTTTCTTT CASSLIRDSEAFF 13 TRBJ1-1 TRBV5-6 TRBD1 -
TGTGCCAGCCAGGGGGATAACTCCTACGAGCAGTACTTC CASQGDNSYEQYF 13 TRBJ2-7 TRBV4-2 TRBD1 -
TGTGCCAGCAGCATCGACAGGGAAGGTTCCCCCGGGGAGCTGTTTTTT CASSIDREGSPGELFF 16 TRBJ2-2 TRBV7-9 TRBD1 -
TGCGCCAGCAGCTTAGGGGCTAGCGGGGGGTCCTACGAGCAGTACTTC CASSLGASGGSYEQYF 16 TRBJ2-7 TRBV5-1 TRBD2 -
TGCAGCGTTGTAACAGGGGATTATCCGGGCGGCTACACCTTC CSVVTGDYPGGYTF 14 TRBJ1-2 TRBV29-1 TRBD1 few
TGCAGCGTTCTCATAGGGAATGAGCAGTTCTTC CSVLIGNEQFF 11 TRBJ2-1 TRBV29-1 - -
TGTGCCAGCAGAGGAAGGGGCATCGGAAACACTGAAGCTTTCTTT CASRGRGIGNTEAFF 15 TRBJ1-1 TRBV2 - once
TGTGCCAGTAGTCCCCGGACAGGGGAGGATAATTCACCCCTCCACTTT CASSPRTGEDNSPLHF 16 TRBJ1-6 TRBV19 TRBD1 few
TGTGCCAGCAACCCCGGGACAGGGACTATTTACGAGCAGTACTTC CASNPGTGTIYEQYF 15 TRBJ2-7 TRBV27 TRBD1 -
TGTGCCAGCAGCTTAGTAGGAGAGACCCAGTACTTC CASSLVGETQYF 12 TRBJ2-5 TRBV7-9 - -
TGTGCCACCAGCAGCGGGGTCGGCTACGAGCAGTACTTC CATSSGVGYEQYF 13 TRBJ2-7 TRBV15 - -
TGTGCCAGCAGTTACTTCCTACCCGGGGGGGGTAATGAGCAGTTCTTC CASSYFLPGGGNEQFF 16 TRBJ2-1 TRBV6-5 TRBD2 -
TGTGCCAGCAGTTACCTGGACAGGTTATATGAGCAGTTCTTC CASSYLDRLYEQFF 14 TRBJ2-1 TRBV6-5 TRBD1 -
TGTGCCAGCAGCGTAGGGGCCTCGGGTACTGAAGCTTTCTTT CASSVGASGTEAFF 14 TRBJ1-1 TRBV9 - few
TGTGCCAGCAGTCCCCTCCATTCGGACAGGGGGACTCAGCCCCAGCATTTT CASSPLHSDRGTQPQHF 17 TRBJ1-5 TRBV27 TRBD1 -
TGTGCCAGCAGACCCCTAGCGGGGGGGAAGGATGAGCAGTTCTTC CASRPLAGGKDEQFF 15 TRBJ2-1 TRBV6-5 TRBD2 -
TGCAGCGTTGAAGATAGGGAATACGAGCAGTACTTC CSVEDREYEQYF 12 TRBJ2-7 TRBV29-1 - few
TGTGCCATCAGTGTTGAGGACTTATACAATGAGCAGTTCTTC CAISVEDLYNEQFF 14 TRBJ2-1 TRBV10-3 - few
TGTGCCAGTAGAACCCGGGACAACAATCAGCCCCAGCATTTT CASRTRDNNQPQHF 14 TRBJ1-5 TRBV19 - -
TGCGCCAGCAGGAAACCGGGACAGGGATCCGAGCAGTACTTC CASRKPGQGSEQYF 14 TRBJ2-7 TRBV5-1 TRBD1 -
TGCGCCAGCAGCCAAGAAAAGACTAGTTTTTCGCGAGAGACCCAGTACTTC CASSQEKTSFSRETQYF 17 TRBJ2-5 TRBV4-3 - few
TGTGCCAGCCGAGTGGGCGGGGAGCTGTTTTTT CASRVGGELFF 11 TRBJ2-2 TRBV6-5 - -
TGTGCCAGCAGCTTAGTGGGACAGGGTATCAATCAGCCCCAGCATTTT CASSLVGQGINQPQHF 16 TRBJ1-5 TRBV7-9 TRBD1 -
TGTGCCAGCAGCGTAGGGGTTGGGACGGTCTACGAGCAGTACTTC CASSVGVGTVYEQYF 15 TRBJ2-7 TRBV9 - -
TGCAGCGTTGAAGGGGGGGCCCCGAACACTGAAGCTTTCTTT CSVEGGAPNTEAFF 14 TRBJ1-1 TRBV29-1 - few
TGTGCCAGCAGCTTAGGAGACATTATCTCCTACGAGCAGTACTTC CASSLGDIISYEQYF 15 TRBJ2-7 TRBV11-2 - once
TGTGCCAGCAGTTTCAGTGGGGGTCGCACTGAAGCTTTCTTT CASSFSGGRTEAFF 14 TRBJ1-1 TRBV27 - -